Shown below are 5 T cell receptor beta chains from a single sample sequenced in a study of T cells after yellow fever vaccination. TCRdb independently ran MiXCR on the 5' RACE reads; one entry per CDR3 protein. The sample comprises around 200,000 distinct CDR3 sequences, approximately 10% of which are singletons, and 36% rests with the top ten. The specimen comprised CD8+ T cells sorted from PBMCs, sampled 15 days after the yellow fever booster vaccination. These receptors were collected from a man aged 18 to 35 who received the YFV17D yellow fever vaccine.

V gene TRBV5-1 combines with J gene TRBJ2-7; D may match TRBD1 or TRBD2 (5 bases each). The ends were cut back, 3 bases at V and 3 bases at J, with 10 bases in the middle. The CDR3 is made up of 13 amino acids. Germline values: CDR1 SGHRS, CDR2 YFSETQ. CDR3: CASSSRDGYEQYF. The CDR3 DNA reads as TGCGCCAGCAGCTCTAGGGACGGCTACGAGCAGTACTTC.

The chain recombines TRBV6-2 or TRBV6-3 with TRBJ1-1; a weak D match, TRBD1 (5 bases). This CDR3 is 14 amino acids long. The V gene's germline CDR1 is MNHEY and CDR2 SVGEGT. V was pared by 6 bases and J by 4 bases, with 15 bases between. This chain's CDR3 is CASRHAGYGTEAFF. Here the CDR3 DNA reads TGTGCCAGCAGGCACGCAGGGTACGGCACTGAAGCTTTCTTT.

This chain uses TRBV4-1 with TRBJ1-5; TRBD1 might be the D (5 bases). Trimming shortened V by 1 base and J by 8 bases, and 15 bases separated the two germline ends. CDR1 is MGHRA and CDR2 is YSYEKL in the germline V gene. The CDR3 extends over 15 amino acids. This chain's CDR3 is CASSQVLREIKPQHF. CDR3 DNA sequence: TGCGCCAGCAGCCAAGTTCTCAGGGAAATTAAGCCCCAGCATTTT.

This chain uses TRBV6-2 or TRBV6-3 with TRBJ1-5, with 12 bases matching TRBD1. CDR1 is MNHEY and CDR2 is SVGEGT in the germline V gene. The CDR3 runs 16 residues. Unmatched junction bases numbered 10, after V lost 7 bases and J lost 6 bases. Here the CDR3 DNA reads TGTGCCAGCACCCAAACCGGGACAGGGGGCTTTCAGCCCCAGCATTTT. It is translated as CASTQTGTGGFQPQHF.

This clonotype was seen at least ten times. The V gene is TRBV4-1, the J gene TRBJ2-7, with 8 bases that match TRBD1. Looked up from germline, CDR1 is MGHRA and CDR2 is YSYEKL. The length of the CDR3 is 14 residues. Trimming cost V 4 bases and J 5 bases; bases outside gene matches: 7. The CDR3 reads CASSPHRGSDEQYV. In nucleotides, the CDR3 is TGCGCCAGCAGCCCCCACAGGGGGTCGGACGAGCAGTACGTC.